This note documents a single T cell receptor (beta chain) sequence. Its matching antigen is unknown. These data originate in a study of vaccination and CD4 T cells after COVID-19. Cultured CD4+ T cells had their DNA profiled by the Oncomine TCR Beta short-read assay. TCRdb used MiXCR to reprocess the PCR reads, holding one entry per CDR3 protein. The sample has thousands of distinct CDR3 sequences, about 56% seen once. Stated treatment: roughly 11-day PBMC culture with coronavirus spike peptide pools or control peptides (ViraFEST assay). The CDR3 length is 15 residues. Germline-derived CDR1 and CDR2 are MNHEY and SVGEGT. Trimming took 5 bases from V and 5 from J, leaving 18 bases between them.

The sequencing sample was made of CD4+ T cells from blood, cultured in vitro. The receptor was isolated from a human donor who had recovered from COVID-19. This rearrangement joins TRBV6-2 or TRBV6-3 to TRBJ2-5, with TRBD2 as a possible D gene (5 bases). This CDR3 reads CASSKLTNAEETQYF. CDR3 DNA sequence: TGTGCCAGCAGTAAGCTGACTAACGCGGAGGAGACCCAGTACTTC.